This TCR beta chain was profiled in a study of T-cell memory formation after mild COVID-19. For the study at large: In these data, TCR clusters were largely donor specific. Study results and limitations: The pre-infection memory compartment contained some responding clones, suggesting cross-reactive memory joined.

The V end was cut by 3 bases, the J end by 5 bases, with 10 bases between. From germline, CDR1 is SGHAT and CDR2 FQNNGV. The CDR3 sequence is 13 residues long. On this clonotype: Antigen: not known.

One entry per CDR3 protein results from TCRdb running MiXCR on the 5' RACE reads. The sample comprises fewer than 350,000 distinct CDR3 sequences, 7.5% to 9.5% of which are singletons, and approximately 23% rests with the top ten. The sample consisted of PBMCs or a T cell subset sorted from them (not recorded which). The source of this sequence is a man aged 18 to 29 who had mild COVID-19 (a few samples of this study predate the infection). Cell type and time point are not known. V and J are TRBV11-2 and TRBJ1-2, with a possible D match to TRBD1 (6 bases). CDR3 sequence: CASSFGTTYGYTF. CDR3 bases: TGTGCCAGCAGCTTTGGGACAACTTATGGCTACACCTTC.